The clone carrying this T cell receptor (beta chain) was counted at least ten times. The donors, all healthy, were Caucasians living in Russia, aged roughly 6 to 100. The source of the sample is a study of blood T cells in healthy people across ages. It was with a sample-barcoded 5' primer and a J-beta primer mix that a second PCR of roughly 6 to 11 cycles was run. Via MiXCR, TCRdb re-called the 5' RACE reads, giving one row per CDR3 protein. The sample consists of around 900,000 distinct CDR3 sequences, around 28% of them appearing once. The CDR3 length is 14 residues. Looked up from germline, CDR1 is SEHNR and CDR2 is FQNEAQ (reference sequence). Losses at the gene ends were 5 bases for V and 4 bases for J; bases not matched to a gene: 7.

The chain couples TRBV7-9 to TRBJ2-7; 8 bases fit TRBD1. This TCR was sampled from a woman at least 80 years old in good health. The sample consisted of blood. CDR3 DNA: TGTGCCAGCAGCGCGGACAGGGTTCCTTACGAGCAGTACTTC. This sequence encodes CASSADRVPYEQYF.